Sequencing of this T cell receptor (beta chain) was carried out in a study of tumor-infiltrating lymphocytes in glioblastoma multiforme. Study-wide results and limits: Unequal TCR RNA per T cell might skew measured clone sizes. The T cells in this sample were not sorted into functional subsets.

As concerns this clonotype: Its antigen is as yet unknown. Its ends do not fully match the called genes, so a read error is possible.

Multiple V-beta primers and a C-beta primer amplified TCRB from RNA. TCRB cDNA was made from 0.5 ug total RNA. Each CDR3 protein is one row after TCRdb ran MiXCR on the multiplex PCR reads. The sample holds about 32,000 distinct CDR3 sequences, roughly three fifths seen once. The sample taken for sequencing was brain tumor tissue. The receptor was derived from a male donor with glioblastoma.

CDR3 nucleotides: TGCGCCAGCGGCCAAGGGATAGCCAATGAGCAGTTCTTC. It translates to CASGQGIANEQFF. The genes are TRBV4-1 and TRBJ2-1; no reliable D call. CDR1 MGHRA and CDR2 YSYEKL come from the germline V gene. This CDR3 is built from 13 residues.